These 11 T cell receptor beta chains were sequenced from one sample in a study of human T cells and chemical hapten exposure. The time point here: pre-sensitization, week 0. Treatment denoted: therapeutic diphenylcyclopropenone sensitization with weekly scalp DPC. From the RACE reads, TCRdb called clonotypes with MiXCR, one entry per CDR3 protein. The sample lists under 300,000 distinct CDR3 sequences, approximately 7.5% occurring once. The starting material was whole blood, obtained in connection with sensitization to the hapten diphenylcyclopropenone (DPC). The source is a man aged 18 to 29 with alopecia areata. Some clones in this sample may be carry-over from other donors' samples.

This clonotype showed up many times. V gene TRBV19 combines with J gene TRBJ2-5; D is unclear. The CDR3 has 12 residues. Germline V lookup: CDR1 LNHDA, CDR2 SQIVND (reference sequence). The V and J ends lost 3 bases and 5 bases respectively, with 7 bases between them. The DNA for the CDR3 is TGTGCCAGTAGTATCAACACGGAGACCCAGTACTTC. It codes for CASSINTETQYF.

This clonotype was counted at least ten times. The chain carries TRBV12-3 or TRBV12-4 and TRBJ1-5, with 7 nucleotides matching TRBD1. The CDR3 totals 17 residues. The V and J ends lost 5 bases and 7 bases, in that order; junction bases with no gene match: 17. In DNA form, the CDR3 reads TGTGCCAGCAGTATTCCGACAGGGTGGGCTCATGGACAGCCCCAGCATTTT. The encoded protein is CASSIPTGWAHGQPQHF.

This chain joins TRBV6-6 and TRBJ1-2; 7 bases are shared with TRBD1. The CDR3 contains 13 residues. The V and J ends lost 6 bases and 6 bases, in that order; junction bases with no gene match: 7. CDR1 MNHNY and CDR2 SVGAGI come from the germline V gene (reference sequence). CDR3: CASRRDRGDGYTF. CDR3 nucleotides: TGTGCCAGCAGACGGGACAGAGGAGATGGCTACACCTTC.

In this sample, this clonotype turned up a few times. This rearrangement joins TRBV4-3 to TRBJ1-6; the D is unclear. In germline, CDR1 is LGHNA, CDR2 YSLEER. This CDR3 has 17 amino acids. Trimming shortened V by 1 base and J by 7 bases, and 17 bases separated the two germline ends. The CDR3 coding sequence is TGCGCCAGCAGCCAAGTCACTGGCCGGGCTAGGAATTCACCCCTCCACTTT. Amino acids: CASSQVTGRARNSPLHF.

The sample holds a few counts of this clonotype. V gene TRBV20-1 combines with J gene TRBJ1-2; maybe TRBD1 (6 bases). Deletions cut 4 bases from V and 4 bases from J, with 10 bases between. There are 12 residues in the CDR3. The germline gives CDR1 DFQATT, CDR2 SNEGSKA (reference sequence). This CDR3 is CSAKQGTYGYTF. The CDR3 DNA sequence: TGCAGTGCTAAACAGGGAACCTATGGCTACACCTTC.

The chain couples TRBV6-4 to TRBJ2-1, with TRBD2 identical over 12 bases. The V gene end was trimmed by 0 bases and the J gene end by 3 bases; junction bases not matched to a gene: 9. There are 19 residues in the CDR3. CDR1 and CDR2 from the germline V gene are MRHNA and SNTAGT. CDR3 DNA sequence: TGTGCCAGCAGTGACTCTAACTGGCTAGCGGGGGGGGACTACAATGAGCAGTTCTTC. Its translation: CASSDSNWLAGGDYNEQFF.

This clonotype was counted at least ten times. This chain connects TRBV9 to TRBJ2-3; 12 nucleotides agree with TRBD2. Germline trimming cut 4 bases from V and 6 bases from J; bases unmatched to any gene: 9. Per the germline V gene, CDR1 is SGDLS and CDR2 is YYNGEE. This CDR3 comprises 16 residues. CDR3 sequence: CASSPGLAGWVDTQYF. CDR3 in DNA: TGTGCCAGCAGCCCTGGACTAGCGGGGTGGGTGGATACGCAGTATTTT.

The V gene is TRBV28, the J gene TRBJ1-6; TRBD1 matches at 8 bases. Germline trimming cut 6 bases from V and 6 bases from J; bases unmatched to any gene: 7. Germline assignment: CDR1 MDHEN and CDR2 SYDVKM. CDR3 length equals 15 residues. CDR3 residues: CASSAGTGPNSPLHF. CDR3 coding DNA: TGTGCCAGCAGCGCCGGGACAGGCCCTAATTCACCCCTCCACTTT.

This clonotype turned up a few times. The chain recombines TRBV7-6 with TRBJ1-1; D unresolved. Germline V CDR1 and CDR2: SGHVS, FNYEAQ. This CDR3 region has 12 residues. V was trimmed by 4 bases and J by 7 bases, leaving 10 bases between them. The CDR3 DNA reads TGTGCCAGCAGCTCCTCCTGGATTGAAGCTTTCTTT. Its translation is CASSSSWIEAFF.

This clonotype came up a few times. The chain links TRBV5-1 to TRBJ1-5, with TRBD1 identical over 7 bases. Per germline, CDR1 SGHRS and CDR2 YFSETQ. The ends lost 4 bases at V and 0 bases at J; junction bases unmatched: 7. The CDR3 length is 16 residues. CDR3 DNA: TGCGCCAGCAGCCCAGGGGACAGCTATAGCAATCAGCCCCAGCATTTT. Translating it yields CASSPGDSYSNQPQHF.

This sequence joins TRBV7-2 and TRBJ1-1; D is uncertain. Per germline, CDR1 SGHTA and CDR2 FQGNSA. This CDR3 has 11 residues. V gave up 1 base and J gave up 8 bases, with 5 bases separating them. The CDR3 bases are TGTGCCAGCAGCTTAGTAAGGGAAGCTTTCTTT. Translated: CASSLVREAFF.